This entry concerns a single T cell receptor beta chain. Its antigen is as yet unknown. Positive selection with magnetic beads achieved the isolation of CD4+ and CD8+ cells, followed by a flow cytometry check of purity. The record originates from a study of somatic mutations in cytotoxic T cells in rheumatoid arthritis. For the study at large: Blood samples of roughly 33 ml were drawn from patients (in EDTA) right after diagnosis and before any treatment.

General observations from the study: For CD8+ T-cell clonality, rheumatoid arthritis patients and age-matched healthy controls did not differ significantly.

V was pared by 3 bases and J by 1 base, with 6 bases between. Per germline, CDR1 LNHDA and CDR2 SQIVND (reference sequence). The CDR3 loop spans 13 amino acids. The table came from immunoSEQ multiplex PCR; TCRdb's copy has only in-frame clones and leaves some out. The data contain roughly 16,000 clones, roughly 80% of them singletons. The clonotype comes from an adult with rheumatoid arthritis. Sequencing was carried out using CD8+ T cells sorted from blood. The chain uses TRBV19 and TRBJ1-1; no clear D gene. The DNA of the CDR3 is TGTGCCAGTAGTATCGGTTGGAACACTGAAGCTTTCTTT. It codes for CASSIGWNTEAFF.